This TCR beta chain was recorded in a study of metastatic and nonmetastatic thyroid tumors. At the level of the study: Repertoires from blood and tumor or nodule tissue of malignant and benign thyroid patients were compared.

In the original analysis: Clinicopathological groups of papillary thyroid cancer showed CDR3 differences that were used to build a distant-metastasis classifier. TCRdb re-called clones via MiXCR from the PCR reads. None of the V and J calls come from the authors' own analysis; TCRdb made them. The table has over 45,000 clones, less than 25% seen once. Every patient underwent thyroid surgery untreated. This clone was counted ten times or more. Antigen specificity is unknown. The same CDR3 also results from other DNA sequences found in this sample. Study-level findings and limits: TCR beta diversity was reportedly significantly higher in malignant thyroid tumors than benign nodules, in blood and tumor.

The CDR3 has 12 residues. V gave up 8 bases and J gave up 4 bases; unmatched junction bases: 5. Germline CDR1 is WSHSY and CDR2 is SAAADI. The sequence came from a male donor with papillary thyroid cancer or a benign thyroid nodule (not recorded which). Some clones in this sample may be carry-over from other donors' samples. The V and J genes are TRBV10-2 and TRBJ2-7; 7 bases align to TRBD1. Sequencing used blood. The CDR3 here is CASRDSPYEQYF. Written as DNA, the CDR3 is TGCGCCAGCCGGGACAGCCCATACGAGCAGTACTTC.